Listed below are T cell receptor beta chains from one sample, sequenced in a study of CD4 T cells in relation to SARS-CoV-2 and coronaviruses. The antigens for these receptors are not known. Measured with immunoSEQ multiplex PCR; TCRdb has only the in-frame clones, and not every one. This sample has under 20,000 clones; 77% occur once, and the top ten carry around 23%. Sequencing was performed on CD4+ T cells from PBMCs, cultured in vitro. The receptors were sampled from a human donor in good health. Both conserved end residues are part of each CDR3. The D gene is left open where the match is weak. Only some rows state a clone size, as once, few, many or a class for expanded clones.

V gene	J gene	CDR3 length	D gene	clone size	CDR3 protein	CDR3 DNA
TRBV6-2/TRBV6-3	TRBJ2-2	17	NA	few	CASSYGGRRVRTGELFF	TGTGCCAGCAGTTATGGGGGGAGAAGGGTAAGGACCGGGGAGCTGTTTTTT
TRBV6-2/TRBV6-3	TRBJ2-6	18	TRBD1	NA	CASSSFRQGVSGANVLTF	TGTGCCAGCAGTTCATTCCGACAGGGGGTCTCTGGGGCCAACGTCCTGACTTTC
TRBV5-5	TRBJ1-4	13	NA	NA	CASSLDRIEKLFF	TGTGCCAGCAGCCTAGATAGGATTGAAAAACTGTTTTTT
TRBV10-3	TRBJ2-7	13	NA	NA	CAISESGFNEQYF	TGTGCCATCAGTGAGTCCGGGTTCAACGAGCAGTACTTC
TRBV7-8	TRBJ1-2	11	NA	few	CASTGFDGYTF	TGTGCCAGCACCGGGTTTGATGGCTACACCTTC
TRBV7-2	TRBJ1-3	14	NA	NA	CASSLAGPGNTIYF	TGTGCCAGCAGCTTAGCAGGTCCCGGAAACACCATATATTTT
TRBV7-3	TRBJ2-1	12	TRBD2	NA	CASSQPGLAVVF	TGTGCCAGCAGCCAGCCGGGACTAGCGGTAGTCTTC
TRBV6-6	TRBJ2-7	15	TRBD2	NA	CASSYVTSGGAKQYF	TGTGCCAGCAGTTACGTGACTAGCGGGGGGGCCAAACAGTACTTC
TRBV7-9	TRBJ2-1	16	NA	NA	CASSSQTGGGWDEQFF	TGTGCCAGCAGCTCACAAACAGGGGGAGGGTGGGATGAGCAGTTCTTC
TRBV5-1	TRBJ2-7	12	NA	NA	CASSGTHQSWHF	TGCGCCAGCAGCGGGACACACCAAAGTTGGCACTTC
TRBV10-1	TRBJ2-5	16	TRBD1	NA	CASKLGQQSIQETQYF	TGCGCCAGCAAGCTGGGACAGCAATCAATTCAAGAGACCCAGTACTTC
TRBV9	TRBJ1-4	15	NA	NA	CASSVRGWGDEKLFF	TGTGCCAGCAGCGTACGGGGTTGGGGGGATGAAAAACTGTTTTTT
TRBV6-5	TRBJ2-5	13	NA	NA	CASSRKVGETQYF	TGTGCCAGCAGTCGCAAGGTGGGGGAGACCCAGTACTTC
TRBV24-1	TRBJ2-2	14	TRBD1	NA	CATSEGTGVGELFF	TGTGCCACCAGCGAGGGGACAGGGGTCGGGGAGCTGTTTTTT
TRBV4-3	TRBJ2-2	17	TRBD2	NA	CASSLGLAGGPTGELFF	TGCGCCAGCAGCCTGGGACTAGCGGGAGGGCCCACCGGGGAGCTGTTTTTT
TRBV5-1	TRBJ2-7	15	NA	few	CASSLTSRQADEQYF	TGCGCCAGCAGCTTGACATCGCGACAGGCTGACGAGCAGTACTTC
TRBV6-6	TRBJ1-5	14	NA	NA	CASSYPLTGQPQHF	TGTGCCAGCAGTTACCCACTGACAGGTCAGCCCCAGCATTTT
TRBV29-1	TRBJ1-5	15	TRBD1	NA	CSVSGTGGENQPQHF	TGCAGCGTTTCCGGGACAGGGGGGGAGAATCAGCCCCAGCATTTT
TRBV29-1	TRBJ1-4	13	NA	NA	CSVQDSWGEKLFF	TGCAGCGTTCAAGACAGCTGGGGGGAAAAACTGTTTTTT
TRBV5-6	TRBJ2-2	19	TRBD1	few	CASSLGRDRIRANTGELFF	TGTGCCAGCAGCTTGGGCAGGGACAGGATACGCGCGAACACCGGGGAGCTGTTTTTT
TRBV7-2	TRBJ2-3	11	NA	NA	CASSSDWAQYF	TGTGCCAGCAGCTCTGACTGGGCCCAGTATTTT
TRBV6-5	TRBJ2-5	14	TRBD2	NA	CASSFPSGGVTQYF	TGTGCCAGCAGTTTTCCTAGCGGGGGCGTGACCCAGTACTTC
TRBV29-1	TRBJ2-3	13	NA	NA	CSVSFGGTDTQYF	TGCAGCGTTTCCTTTGGGGGAACAGATACGCAGTATTTT
TRBV24-1	TRBJ2-5	15	NA	NA	CATSDPAANQETQYF	TGTGCCACCAGTGATCCGGCAGCCAACCAAGAGACCCAGTACTTC
TRBV7-2	TRBJ1-1	12	NA	NA	CASSRIPLEAFF	TGTGCCAGCAGCCGAATCCCCCTAGAAGCTTTCTTT
TRBV25-1	TRBJ1-1	14	TRBD1	NA	CASRTTGREVEAFF	TGTGCCAGCAGAACGACAGGGAGGGAGGTTGAAGCTTTCTTT
TRBV28	TRBJ2-3	12	NA	NA	CASTTGGDTQYF	TGTGCCAGCACCACTGGGGGGGATACGCAGTATTTT
TRBV3-1/TRBV3-2	TRBJ2-1	16	TRBD2	NA	CASSQNGRAFLNEQFF	TGTGCCAGCAGCCAAAACGGGAGGGCCTTCTTGAATGAGCAGTTCTTC
TRBV5-1	TRBJ2-1	16	NA	few	CASSLAFGVSYNEQFF	TGCGCCAGCAGCTTGGCCTTCGGGGTTTCCTACAATGAGCAGTTCTTC
TRBV27	TRBJ1-4	14	NA	NA	CASSFGRANEKLFF	TGTGCCAGCAGTTTTGGCAGGGCTAATGAAAAACTGTTTTTT
TRBV18	TRBJ2-5	15	NA	NA	CASSLSDQRGETQYF	TGTGCCAGCTCTCTCTCGGACCAAAGAGGGGAGACCCAGTACTTC
TRBV7-2	TRBJ1-2	15	NA	NA	CASSPTGRLSYGYTF	TGTGCCAGCAGCCCCACGGGACGGCTGAGCTATGGCTACACCTTC
TRBV4-2	TRBJ2-5	16	TRBD2	once	CASSPGRAGIQETQYF	TGTGCCAGCAGCCCTGGGAGGGCGGGCATACAAGAGACCCAGTACTTC
TRBV15	TRBJ2-7	13	TRBD1	NA	CATSFGTVYEQYF	TGTGCCACCAGCTTCGGGACAGTCTACGAGCAGTACTTC
TRBV30	TRBJ2-5	15	TRBD2	NA	CAWMASGRAGETQYF	TGTGCCTGGATGGCTAGCGGGAGGGCCGGAGAGACCCAGTACTTC
TRBV19	TRBJ2-6	15	NA	NA	CASSIQGRGANVLTF	TGTGCCAGTAGTATTCAGGGGCGGGGGGCCAACGTCCTGACTTTC
TRBV30	TRBJ1-5	13	TRBD1	NA	CAWRDRGGQPQHF	TGTGCCTGGAGGGACAGGGGTGGTCAGCCCCAGCATTTT
TRBV30	TRBJ2-3	13	NA	NA	CAWSLAATDTQYF	TGTGCCTGGAGTTTAGCGGCAACAGATACGCAGTATTTT
TRBV25-1	TRBJ2-1	13	NA	NA	CASRGTSYNEQFF	TGTGCCAGCAGAGGGACATCCTACAATGAGCAGTTCTTC